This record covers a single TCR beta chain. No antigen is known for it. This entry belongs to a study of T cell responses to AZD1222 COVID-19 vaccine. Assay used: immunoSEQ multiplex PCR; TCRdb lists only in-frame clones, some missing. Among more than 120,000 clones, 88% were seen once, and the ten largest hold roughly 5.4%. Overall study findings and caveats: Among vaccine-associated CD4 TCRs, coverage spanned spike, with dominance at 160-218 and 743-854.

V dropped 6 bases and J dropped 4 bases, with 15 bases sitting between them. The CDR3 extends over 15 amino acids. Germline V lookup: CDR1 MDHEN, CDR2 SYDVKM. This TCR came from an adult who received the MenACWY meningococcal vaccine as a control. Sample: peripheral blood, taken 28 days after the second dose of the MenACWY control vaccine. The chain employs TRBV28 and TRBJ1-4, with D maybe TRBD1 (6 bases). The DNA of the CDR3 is TGTGCCAGCAGCCAGACGACAGGCTTTAATGAAAAACTGTTTTTT. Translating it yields CASSQTTGFNEKLFF.